These T cell receptor beta chains were read from a single sample in a study of T cells in Graves' hyperthyroidism and ophthalmopathy. MiXCR was run by TCRdb on the multiplex PCR reads, yielding one entry per CDR3 protein. The sample carries about 410,000 distinct CDR3 sequences, around 15% recorded once. The material sequenced was blood. These receptors originate from a woman aged 25 to 45 with Graves' ophthalmopathy. The CDR3 runs from the conserved cysteine through the conserved F or W. The order of the fields is clone size, D gene, J gene, V gene, CDR3 DNA, CDR3 protein. A D gene is named only where the DNA matches it firmly. A row's size may be missing; if present it is once, few, many or a size class.

>few|NA|TRBJ2-1|TRBV12-3/TRBV12-4
TGTGCCAGCAGTGCCGGTCGCGTCAATGAGCAGTTCTTC
CASSAGRVNEQFF
>many|NA|TRBJ2-3|TRBV12-3/TRBV12-4
TGTGCCAGCAGTTCCGGGACCTCCAAAGATACGCAGTATTTT
CASSSGTSKDTQYF
>many|NA|TRBJ2-5|TRBV10-3
TGTGCCATCAGTGAGTCGGGAGATGAAGAGACCCAGTACTTC
CAISESGDEETQYF
>many|TRBD1|TRBJ2-1|TRBV18
TGTGCCAGCTCATGGACAGGGGATTTTGATGAGCAGTTCTTC
CASSWTGDFDEQFF
>NA|NA|TRBJ2-3|TRBV5-1
TGCGCCAGCAGCTTGGCGGCGGGACGACCTGATACGCAGTATTTT
CASSLAAGRPDTQYF
>NA|TRBD1|TRBJ2-1|TRBV4-2
TGTGCCAGCAGCCAATACGCGGGACAGGAGAAAATTGAGCAGTTCTTC
CASSQYAGQEKIEQFF
>many|TRBD2|TRBJ2-7|TRBV3-1
TGTGCCAGCAGCCACGAACGGCTAGCGGGGGGGGGACGGTACGAGCAGTACTTC
CASSHERLAGGGRYEQYF
>few|TRBD1|TRBJ1-6|TRBV27
TGTGCCAGCGCAACGACCGGGACAGGGTCTTCACCCCTCCACTTT
CASATTGTGSSPLHF
>NA|NA|TRBJ2-2|TRBV4-1
TGCGCCAGCAGCCAAGATAGGACACCTAACACCGGGGAGCTGTTTTTT
CASSQDRTPNTGELFF
>NA|NA|TRBJ2-7|TRBV15
TGTGCCACCAGCAGAGATAGGGCCGGGTCCGAGCAGTACTTC
CATSRDRAGSEQYF
>few|NA|TRBJ1-4|TRBV28
TGTGCCAGCGGCCTGCCCCAGGGTGGCAGTGAAAAACTGTTTTTT
CASGLPQGGSEKLFF
>NA|NA|TRBJ2-1|TRBV7-3
TGTGCCAGCAGCTCCAGTTTGGGAGACCATGAGCAGTTCTTC
CASSSSLGDHEQFF
>many|NA|TRBJ1-4|TRBV4-1
TGCGCCAGCAGCCAAGACCAGGGTAGGGGAAAACTGTTTTTT
CASSQDQGRGKLFF
>NA|NA|TRBJ1-5|TRBV19
TGTGCCAGTAGTATCCTCGGTGATCAGCCCCAGCATTTT
CASSILGDQPQHF
>NA|NA|TRBJ2-7|TRBV4-2
TGTGCCAACAGCCAAGATTTGAGTTACGAGCAGTACTTC
CANSQDLSYEQYF
>many|NA|TRBJ1-2|TRBV2
TGTGCCAGCATACGAGATCATAACGTCTATGGCTACACCTTC
CASIRDHNVYGYTF
>NA|TRBD2|TRBJ2-2|TRBV7-2
TGTGCCAGCAGCCCTATTCACGGACTAGCGGGGTACACCGGGGAGCTGGTTTTT
CASSPIHGLAGYTGELVF
>many|NA|TRBJ1-6|TRBV12-3/TRBV12-4
TGTGCCAGCAGTTTAGCCGGATTTGGCTATAGCTCCTATAATTCACCCCTCCACTTT
CASSLAGFGYSSYNSPLHF
>few|NA|TRBJ1-2|TRBV7-8
TGTGCCAGCAGCTTAGGTTGGCCGTTTACCGGCTACACCTTC
CASSLGWPFTGYTF
>many|TRBD1|TRBJ1-1|TRBV20-1
TGCAGTGCCAGAAGTCCACGTAAGACAGGGGGCGAATGGGTGAACACTGAAGCTTTCTTT
CSARSPRKTGGEWVNTEAFF
>many|NA|TRBJ1-1|TRBV28
TGTGCCAGCAAACTCCCATCAGGGGCTAACACTGAAGCTTTCTTT
CASKLPSGANTEAFF
>many|TRBD1|TRBJ1-5|TRBV7-6
TGTGCCAGCAGCCTGGGACAGGGGTATGATCAGCCCCAGCATTTT
CASSLGQGYDQPQHF
>many|TRBD1|TRBJ1-1|TRBV2
TGTGCCAGCAGAAGCACAGGGGGGGGTGAAGCTTTCTTT
CASRSTGGGEAFF
>many|NA|TRBJ2-1|TRBV5-1
TGCGCCAGCAGCTATCAGGGGCGCAATGAGCAGTTCTTC
CASSYQGRNEQFF
>many|TRBD1|TRBJ2-1|TRBV14
TGTGCCAGCAGCCCACAGGGGGCCTACTACAATGAGCAGTTCTTC
CASSPQGAYYNEQFF
>many|TRBD2|TRBJ2-2|TRBV6-2/TRBV6-3
TGTGCCAGCAGGATAGCGGGGGGTGCCGGGGAGCTGTTTTTT
CASRIAGGAGELFF
>NA|NA|TRBJ1-2|TRBV12-5
TGTGCTAGTGGTTTGATGGGCCGGGATGGCTACACCTTC
CASGLMGRDGYTF
>many|TRBD1|TRBJ2-7|TRBV6-1
TGTGCCAGCATCTCCGGGACAGGGGCCTACGAGCAGTACTTC
CASISGTGAYEQYF
>NA|NA|TRBJ1-2|TRBV6-1
TGTGCCAGCAGGCCCCCAGGCCAGGGGGGCTACACCTTC
CASRPPGQGGYTF
>few|NA|TRBJ1-4|TRBV29-1
TGCAGCGCGGGTGGGGGAACTAATGAAAAACTGTTTTTT
CSAGGGTNEKLFF